This paragraph reports one T cell receptor beta chain. Its antigen remains unknown. When sampled, the donors appeared nominally healthy, though they likely had unrecorded immune exposures. The CDR3 contains 12 residues. In germline, CDR1 is MDHEN, CDR2 SYDVKM. The V end was cut by 8 bases, the J end by 7 bases, with 12 bases between. This sample was taken from a study of cytomegalovirus exposure and HLA in healthy donors. As for the study in general: Assignment to the Caucasian-associated ancestry cluster applied to 75% to 85% of the approximately 420 genotyped donors.

The PCR was carried out with 60 Vbeta primers and 13 Jbeta primers. Generated by immunoSEQ multiplex PCR, the TCRdb table keeps only in-frame clones and is missing some. The sample includes approximately 37,000 clones. The study, taken as a whole, reports: Later genetic work tied a missense DCLRE1C variant to beta-chain V and J trimming.

This receptor was obtained from a man aged 35-49 years in good health and CMV-seropositive. This chain uses TRBV28 with TRBJ1-5; D might be TRBD1 (6 bases). The sequenced sample was PBMCs. The DNA for the CDR3 is TGTGCCAGCGGACAGAAGGGGCAGCCCCAGCATTTT. Amino acid sequence: CASGQKGQPQHF.